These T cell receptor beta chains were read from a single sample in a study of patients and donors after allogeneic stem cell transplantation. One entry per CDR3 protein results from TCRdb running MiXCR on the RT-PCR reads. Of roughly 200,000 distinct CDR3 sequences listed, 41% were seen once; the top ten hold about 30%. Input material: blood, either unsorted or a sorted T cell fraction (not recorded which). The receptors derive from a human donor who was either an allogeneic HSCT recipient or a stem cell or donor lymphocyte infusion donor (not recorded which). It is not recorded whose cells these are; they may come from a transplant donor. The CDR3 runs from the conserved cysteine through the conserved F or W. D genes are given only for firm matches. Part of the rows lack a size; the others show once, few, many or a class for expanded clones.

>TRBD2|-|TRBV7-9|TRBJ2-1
CASSLVGTSGMRNEQFF
TGTGCCAGCAGCTTAGTGGGGACTAGCGGGATGAGGAATGAGCAGTTCTTC
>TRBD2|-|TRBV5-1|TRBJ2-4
CASGAMRASGRTLAKNIQYF
TGCGCCAGCGGGGCCATGCGGGCTAGCGGGAGGACCTTAGCCAAAAACATTCAGTACTTC
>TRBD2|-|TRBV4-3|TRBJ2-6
CASSQGTSGRLAGANVLTF
TGCGCCAGCAGCCAAGGGACTAGCGGTAGGCTGGCTGGGGCCAACGTCCTGACTTTC
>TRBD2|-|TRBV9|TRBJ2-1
CASSVAPTSGIGGEQFF
TGTGCCAGCAGCGTAGCCCCGACTAGCGGGATAGGGGGTGAGCAGTTCTTC
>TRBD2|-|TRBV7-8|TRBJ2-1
CASIPGVSGSPNEQFF
TGTGCCAGCATTCCAGGGGTCAGCGGGAGTCCGAATGAGCAGTTCTTC
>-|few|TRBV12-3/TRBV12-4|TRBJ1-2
CASSLAGLSLF
TGTGCCAGCAGCTTGGCCGGACTTTCACTCTTC
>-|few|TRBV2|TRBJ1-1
CASSPLASGGDTEAFF
TGTGCCAGCAGCCCTCTCGCTTCAGGCGGCGACACTGAAGCTTTCTTT
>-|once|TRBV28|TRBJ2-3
CASSLPLEAQYF
TGTGCCAGCAGTTTACCCCTAGAGGCGCAGTATTTT
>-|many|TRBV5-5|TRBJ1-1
CASSLALNTEAFF
TGTGCCAGCAGCTTGGCTCTGAACACTGAAGCTTTCTTT
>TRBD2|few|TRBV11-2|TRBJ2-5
CASSLGASGSVIGETQYF
TGTGCCAGCAGCCTAGGGGCTAGCGGGAGTGTAATAGGAGAGACCCAGTACTTC
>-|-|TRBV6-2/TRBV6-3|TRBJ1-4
CASSYRPPGQNEKLFF
TGTGCCAGCAGTTACCGACCCCCGGGGCAAAATGAAAAACTGTTTTTT
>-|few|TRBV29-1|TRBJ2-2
CSVGVTGNTGELFF
TGCAGCGTTGGGGTGACAGGGAACACCGGGGAGCTGTTTTTT
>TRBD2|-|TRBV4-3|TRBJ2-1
CASRVAGANNEQFF
TGCGCCAGCAGGGTAGCGGGAGCGAACAATGAGCAGTTCTTC
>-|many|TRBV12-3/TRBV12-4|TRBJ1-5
CASRVGYNQPQHF
TGTGCCAGCCGGGTGGGTTACAATCAGCCCCAGCATTTT
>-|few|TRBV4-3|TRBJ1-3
CASSHQSGNTIYF
TGCGCCAGCAGCCACCAATCTGGAAACACCATATATTTT
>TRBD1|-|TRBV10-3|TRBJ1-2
CAISEPTGRGYTF
TGTGCCATCAGTGAGCCGACAGGGCGAGGCTACACCTTC
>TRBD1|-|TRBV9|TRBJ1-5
CASSSGTGLNQPQHF
TGTGCCAGCAGCTCCGGGACAGGGCTCAATCAGCCCCAGCATTTT
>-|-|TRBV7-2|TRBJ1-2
CASSLVSREIYGYTF
TGTGCCAGCAGCTTAGTCAGCAGGGAGATCTATGGCTACACCTTC
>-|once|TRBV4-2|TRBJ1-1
CASSPTTDSYTEAFF
TGTGCCAGCAGCCCGACGACAGATAGCTACACTGAAGCTTTCTTT
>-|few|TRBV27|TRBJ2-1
CASSTSPLSSYNEQFF
TGTGCCAGCAGTACCTCACCTCTGAGCTCCTACAATGAGCAGTTCTTC
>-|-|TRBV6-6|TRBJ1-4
CASSYSTATNEKLFF
TGTGCCAGCAGTTACTCGACTGCAACTAATGAAAAACTGTTTTTT
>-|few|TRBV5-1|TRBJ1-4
CASSLDGRDNEKLFF
TGCGCCAGCAGCTTAGATGGCAGAGACAATGAAAAACTGTTTTTT
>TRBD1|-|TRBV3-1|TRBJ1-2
CASSPSGTGAGYTF
TGTGCCAGCAGCCCCAGCGGGACAGGGGCTGGCTACACCTTC
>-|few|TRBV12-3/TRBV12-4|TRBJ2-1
CASSPAGYNEQFF
TGTGCCAGCAGTCCGGCCGGGTACAATGAGCAGTTCTTC
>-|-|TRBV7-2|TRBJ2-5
CASSILQETQYF
TGTGCCAGCAGCATACTCCAAGAGACCCAGTACTTC
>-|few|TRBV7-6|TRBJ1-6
CASSPGVPGENSPLHF
TGTGCCAGCAGCCCGGGGGTGCCAGGAGAAAATTCACCCCTCCACTTT
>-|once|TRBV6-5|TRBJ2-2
CASSSPKGANTGELFF
TGTGCCAGCAGTTCCCCCAAGGGGGCGAACACCGGGGAGCTGTTTTTT
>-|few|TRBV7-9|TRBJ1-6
CASSLGPQESPLHF
TGTGCCAGCAGCTTAGGACCCCAGGAGTCACCCCTCCACTTT
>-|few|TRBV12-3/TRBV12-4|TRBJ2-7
CASSAPSRDFQQYF
TGTGCCAGCAGTGCGCCGTCCAGGGATTTCCAGCAGTACTTC
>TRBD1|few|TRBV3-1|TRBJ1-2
CASSQGQGRWDGYTF
TGTGCCAGCAGCCAAGGACAGGGGAGGTGGGATGGCTACACCTTC
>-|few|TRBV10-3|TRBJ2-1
CAISGASGPDYNEQFF
TGTGCCATCAGTGGAGCGAGCGGACCTGACTACAATGAGCAGTTCTTC
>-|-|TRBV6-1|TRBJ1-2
CASSATSPGYTF
TGTGCCAGCAGTGCTACTTCGCCTGGCTACACCTTC
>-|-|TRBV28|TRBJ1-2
CASRTGQYYGYTF
TGTGCCAGCAGAACGGGGCAGTACTATGGCTACACCTTC
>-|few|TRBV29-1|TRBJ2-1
CSVQGGDRPNEQFF
TGCAGCGTTCAGGGAGGGGACAGACCCAATGAGCAGTTCTTC
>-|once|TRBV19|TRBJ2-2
CASSPGLFTGELFF
TGTGCCAGTAGTCCCGGACTGTTCACCGGGGAGCTGTTTTTT
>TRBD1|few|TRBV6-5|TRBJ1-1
CASSYSAGGETEAFF
TGTGCTAGCAGTTACTCAGCAGGGGGCGAGACTGAAGCTTTCTTT
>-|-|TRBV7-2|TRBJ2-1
CASSFDQGGSYNEQFF
TGTGCCAGCAGCTTTGATCAGGGGGGCTCCTACAATGAGCAGTTCTTC
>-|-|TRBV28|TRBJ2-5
CASSLRSGGTYQETQYF
TGTGCCAGCAGTTTACGGTCTGGCGGGACGTACCAAGAGACCCAGTACTTC
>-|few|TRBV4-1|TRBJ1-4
CASSQGLNEKLFF
TGCGCCAGCAGCCAAGGTCTAAATGAAAAACTGTTTTTT
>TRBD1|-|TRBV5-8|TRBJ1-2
CASRDRSYGYTF
TGTGCCAGTAGGGACAGGTCCTATGGCTACACCTTC
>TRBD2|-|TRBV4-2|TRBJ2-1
CASSQDDGRHNEQFF
TGTGCCAGCAGCCAAGATGACGGGAGGCACAATGAGCAGTTCTTC
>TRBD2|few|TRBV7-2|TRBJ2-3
CASSLGLAGDTQYF
TGTGCCAGCAGCTTAGGACTAGCGGGAGATACGCAGTATTTT
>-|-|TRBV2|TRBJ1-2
CASSDEGFFNYGYTF
TGTGCCAGCAGTGACGAGGGGTTCTTCAACTATGGCTACACCTTC
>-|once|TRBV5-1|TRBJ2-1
CASSTAVSSYNEQFF
TGCGCCAGCAGCACTGCGGTTAGCTCCTACAATGAGCAGTTCTTC
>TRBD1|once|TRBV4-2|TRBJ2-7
CASSQEGTGRSYEQYF
TGTGCCAGCAGCCAAGAAGGGACAGGGCGCTCCTACGAGCAGTACTTC